This is a list of T cell receptor beta chains from one sample in a study of preoperative IRX-2 immunotherapy in early breast cancer. Repertoires were generated with immunoSEQ multiplex PCR, while TCRdb's copy carries only in-frame clones and drops some. The table shows approximately 98,000 clones, with 80% to 90% occurring only once. The material was tumor tissue, obtained after IRX-2 immunotherapy. Receptors were obtained from a human donor with breast cancer. Each CDR3 is given with its conserved first and last residue. D genes are given only for firm matches. Rows may omit the clone size; those that give it use once, few, many or a size class.

CDR3 length | clone size | J gene | V gene | D gene | CDR3 protein | CDR3 DNA
15 | few | TRBJ1-4 | TRBV19 | - | CASSRGAPSDEKLFF | TGTGCCAGTAGTAGGGGGGCGCCCAGCGATGAAAAACTGTTTTTT
13 | few | TRBJ1-2 | TRBV6-8 | TRBD1 | CASRTGAGYGYTF | TGTGCCAGCAGGACAGGGGCCGGCTATGGCTACACCTTC
13 | - | TRBJ1-1 | TRBV29-1 | - | CSVQKAAGTEAFF | TGCAGCGTTCAAAAGGCGGCGGGCACTGAAGCTTTCTTT
13 | - | TRBJ1-5 | TRBV28 | - | CASWGSGNQPQHF | TGTGCCAGCTGGGGCTCCGGCAATCAGCCCCAGCATTTT
15 | - | TRBJ2-3 | TRBV14 | - | CASSQQFGGRDTQYF | TGTGCCAGCAGCCAACAGTTTGGAGGAAGAGATACGCAGTATTTT
12 | - | TRBJ2-3 | TRBV29-1 | - | CSVERGAYTQYF | TGCAGCGTTGAGAGAGGAGCGTATACGCAGTATTTT
14 | - | TRBJ2-5 | TRBV28 | - | CASSLGGGQETQYF | TGTGCCAGCAGTTTAGGTGGGGGGCAAGAGACCCAGTACTTC
16 | - | TRBJ2-3 | TRBV11-3 | TRBD2 | CASSSQRTRDTDTQYF | TGTGCCAGCAGCTCACAGCGGACTAGAGACACAGATACGCAGTATTTT
14 | once | TRBJ1-6 | TRBV28 | - | CASTGPAWSSPLHF | TGTGCCAGCACAGGACCTGCCTGGAGTTCACCCCTCCACTTT
14 | - | TRBJ1-1 | TRBV19 | - | CASSMGVRNTEAFF | TGTGCCAGTAGTATGGGGGTGCGGAACACTGAAGCTTTCTTT
14 | - | TRBJ1-4 | TRBV6-8 | - | CASSEGRGNEKLFF | TGTGCCAGCAGTGAGGGACGGGGGAATGAAAAACTGTTTTTT
14 | once | TRBJ1-2 | TRBV12-5 | - | CASGLGSLSYDYTF | TGTGCTAGTGGTTTAGGCAGCTTAAGCTATGACTACACCTTC
15 | - | TRBJ1-2 | TRBV28 | - | CASSPSQFPYYGYTF | TGTGCCAGCAGTCCGTCGCAGTTCCCATACTATGGCTACACCTTC
15 | - | TRBJ2-1 | TRBV15 | TRBD2 | CATSLAGGPLNEQFF | TGTGCCACGTCGCTAGCGGGAGGGCCTTTAAATGAGCAGTTCTTC
14 | once | TRBJ1-4 | TRBV11-3 | - | CASSLRQPNEKLFF | TGTGCCAGCAGCCTTCGACAGCCGAATGAAAAACTGTTTTTT
16 | - | TRBJ1-4 | TRBV14 | TRBD1 | CASSQKRTGGSEKLFF | TGTGCCAGCAGCCAAAAAAGGACAGGGGGCAGCGAAAAACTGTTTTTT
15 | once | TRBJ1-6 | TRBV1 | - | CASSLSGQGGSPLHF | TGCGCCAGCAGCCTCTCCGGACAGGGGGGTTCACCCCTCCACTTT
14 | - | TRBJ2-7 | TRBV6-7 | TRBD1 | CASRRDRVPYEQYF | TGTGCCAGCAGACGGGACAGGGTCCCCTACGAGCAGTACTTC